This T cell receptor beta chain is from a study of blood T cell repertoires in COVID-19. Per the original data handling: Estimation of nucleated cell counts was performed using reference gene primer amplification. Generated by immunoSEQ multiplex PCR, the TCRdb table keeps only in-frame clones and is missing some. The DNA gave D and trimming, while V, J and clone size come from that table. This repertoire shows about 200,000 clones, roughly 88% found once; its top ten account for 4.5% to 6.5%. Ages ranged from about 18 to 89 years, with residence in 24 US areas. Clinical history reported by participants formed the basis on which cohorts were assigned. The CDR3 has 14 residues. CDR1 and CDR2 (germline): SGHAT, FQNNGV. Trimming removed 2 bases at V and 4 bases at J, with 11 bases between.

The TCR originated in a man aged 40-49 years with acute COVID-19. This sequence joins TRBV11-2 and TRBJ2-5; D is possibly TRBD2 (5 bases). The specimen sequenced was PBMCs or T cells enriched from blood (not recorded which). As DNA, the CDR3 is TGTGCCAGCAGCTTATTTGCAAGCGGAGAGACCCAGTACTTC. Protein product: CASSLFASGETQYF.